This TCR beta chain was documented in a study of shared clonotypes between healthy human individuals. The data were produced by immunoSEQ multiplex PCR, yet TCRdb's version contains in-frame clones alone and is incomplete. The table lists under 600,000 clones, 97% of them singletons. Between the trimmed V and J ends, which lost 3 bases and 3 bases, there was a span of 7 bases. Germline loops: CDR1 SEHNR, CDR2 FQNEAQ (reference sequence). The CDR3 extends over 13 amino acids. Broader study findings: Sequencing depth was a factor that was expected to affect clonotype sharing among donors.

As concerns this clone: The antigen is not known. This sample includes further DNA sequences coding for the same CDR3.

Sequenced: naive CD4+ T cells sorted from blood. Described subset: CD45RA+ positively selected. This chain joins TRBV7-9 and TRBJ2-3; a possible D gene is TRBD2 (5 bases). This TCR derives from a woman aged 25 to 39 in good health. The CDR3 nucleotides are TGTGCCAGCAGCTTGGACTCTACAGATACGCAGTATTTT. It translates to CASSLDSTDTQYF.